This T cell receptor beta chain was obtained from a study of cytomegalovirus exposure and HLA in healthy donors (dated by TCRdb to the late 2010s). In terms of the full investigation: According to an earlier analysis of 587 of the donors, about 179 million T cells yielded 117 million unique TCR beta sequences and 276 Gb of sequence data. In addition to the first cohort of about 650 subjects, a separate validation cohort of 130 or so different subjects was used. The study combined high-throughput TCR immunosequencing, statistical association of individual TCRs with disease status, and machine learning to predict cytomegalovirus infection status. The study used immunosequencing to profile the T cell repertoires of approximately 690 subjects and linked those repertoires to cytomegalovirus serostatus. Donor age, sex, ethnicity and CMV serostatus were compiled alongside the repertoire data. HLA typing included class I and class II loci at four-digit resolution. The genetic ancestry cluster associated with self-reported Caucasian donors included about four fifths of the roughly 400 genotyped donors. Rather than using new phenotypic data, the later analysis identified candidate immune exposures from TCR beta sequences and from how often those sequences occurred across donors. The number of donors typed differed by locus, with roughly 620-630 for A, B, C, DRB1 and DQB1, more than 500 for DQA1, some 570 for DPA1, and 400 to 490 for DPB1. Roughly 300 gigabases of sequencing data and around 88 million unique TCR sequences made up an early release that covered some 640 HLA-typed donors. A later analysis re-analyzed previously published TCR beta repertoires from 666 donors and added high-resolution HLA genotyping to study TCR occurrence patterns. Genome-wide SNP genotypes for about three fifths of the roughly 700 donors were used in a later genetic analysis, which treated that subset as a discovery cohort. All discovery cohort repertoires had been generated using a single sequencing platform. To decide whether each TCR beta V gene segment behaved as functional or pseudogenic, an earlier analysis of some 580 of the donors relied on high-throughput TCR beta sequencing. Across 398 genotyped donors of the cohort, an average of about 240,000 unique TCR beta nucleotide sequences per donor were sequenced, and approximately 17% of those sequences were non-productive. The study aimed to test whether cataloging public T cell receptors could reveal signatures of past pathogen exposure. Four to six DR-DQ haplotypes were handled as single units for association and clustering, since linkage in the cohort was strong. The investigation overall reported the following: A later analysis reported that several top co-occurrence clusters appeared linked to parvovirus B19, influenza, CMV and Epstein-Barr virus. Correlated functional status among segregating V segments might be attributable to linkage disequilibrium, but an unknown experimental factor could not be ruled out. The authors suggested that the approach could potentially be extended to other disease states and immunological phenotypes. The classifier was reported to diagnose cytomegalovirus status with high specificity and sensitivity in both the original and validation cohorts. Because counts were too low, roughly 18 rarely observed V segments, including chromosome 9 orphons, were left out of the earlier analysis of about 500 of the donors. A cluster of highly shared sequence variants was judged likely to represent a technical artifact of the sequencing pipeline. According to a later genetic analysis, donors in an Asian-associated ancestry cluster had fewer N-insertions in productive TCRs than the approximately 630-donor mean. While some public TCRs were present in many individuals, most TCR sequences turned up only very rarely across donors. Because the 87-base-pair reads could not distinguish some IMGT-functional V segments, including TRBV6-2 and TRBV6-3, those segments were excluded. A later analysis found that HLA-associated TCR beta chains were more clonally expanded and had lower generation probabilities than equally common non-associated chains. A total of some 180 TCR beta chains were listed by the study as associated with cytomegalovirus. Immune exposure information for the cohort was limited to CMV serostatus. An earlier analysis of approximately 500 of the donors showed that most TCR beta V segments appeared in productive rearrangements either about 87% or about 30% of the time, which broadly matched IMGT annotations. This cohort had only TCR beta chains sequenced, and the lack of alpha or paired-chain data limited which features could be detected. When HLA alleles, especially DR and DQ, strongly co-occurred, TCR associations were difficult to assign to individual alleles. In vitro tests confirmed that a few of the cytomegalovirus-associated TCR beta chains recognize cytomegalovirus antigens. An association between a missense DCLRE1C variant and V-gene and J-gene trimming of TCR beta chains was found in a later genetic analysis and replicated in an independent cohort. The presence/absence analyses assumed that sequencing depth was roughly uniform across donors, and that assumption may not be true. In a later analysis, the rate of TCR association differed among HLA loci, with DRB1 alleles having the most associated TCRs and HLA-C alleles having the fewest. A later analysis associated 15,000 or so TCR beta sequences with specific HLA alleles at a false discovery rate of 0.05. A further reported finding was that TCR beta sequences accurately predicted the HLA-A and HLA-B alleles for most subjects in the first cohort. HLA typing was unavailable for some donors at each locus, so association tests used only the typed subset. According to a later analysis, most CMV-associated TCR beta chains appeared to be HLA-restricted, and the HLA associations seemed to be driven largely by CMV exposure.

As for this clone: It has no known antigen specificity. No base quality information exists; no much larger clone differs at one position.

In total, roughly 670 healthy bone marrow donors made up the cohort. At the time of sampling, every cohort member was nominally healthy, though immune exposures that went unrecorded were likely present. The donor was CMV seronegative and was included in the group of 352 seronegative cohort members. Each donor provided a peripheral blood sample, and peripheral blood mononuclear cells were used for TCR beta sequencing. The Qiagen DNeasy Blood Extraction Kit was used to extract genomic DNA from the blood cell samples. Library preparation employed the immunoSEQ multiplex PCR assay. For the multiplex PCR, a mixture combining 60 forward primers for TCR Vbeta segments and 13 reverse primers for TCR Jbeta segments was used. The CDR3 region of rearranged TCR beta genes was amplified from genomic DNA by a multiplex PCR assay. On the Illumina HiSeq System, the amplified TCR beta libraries were sequenced as 87-base-pair reads. The paper's data handling went like this. Across the 670 or so repertoires, a later analysis counted tens of millions of unique TCR beta chains, approximately 10 million of which were shared by at least two donors. To remove PCR and sequencing errors, raw reads were error-corrected and collapsed into unique sequences using a nearest-neighbor algorithm that merged closely related sequences. To assign V, D and J gene segments, CDR3 sequences were aligned to IMGT reference sequences. For a sequence to be retained, at least a six-nucleotide match to both a V gene segment and a J gene segment was required. Rearrangements were classified as productive when the CDR3 lacked stop codons and remained in frame with V and J, and all other rearrangements were classified as non-productive. Following IMGT convention, CDR3 was defined as the stretch from the second conserved V-encoded cysteine up to the conserved J-encoded phenylalanine. Sequences without an unambiguous match to a single V gene segment were excluded from the earlier analysis of almost 600 of the donors. In an earlier analysis of around 590 of the donors, a V segment was called functional when productive rearrangements were above 56.7%, and segregating when the standard deviation between donors exceeded 5%. A statistical classification framework was built for diagnosing cytomegalovirus status from the catalog of TCR beta chain sequences. V and J gene assignment, in a later analysis, came from comparing TCR nucleotide sequences with IMGT/GENE-DB human TR gene sequences. The TCRdist pipeline was used in a later analysis to assign CDR3 sequences and most-parsimonious VDJ recombination scenarios. In a later analysis, each TCR beta chain was defined by its CDR3 amino acid sequence together with its V-gene family, and reads without a unique V-gene family were excluded. To address suspected cross-contamination and a sequencing artifact, a later analysis removed a few hundred highly shared, low-generation-probability nucleotide sequences. A later analysis calculated a clonal expansion index for each public chain from normalized within-repertoire ranks of inferred template counts. In a later analysis, generation probabilities were computed using a VDJ recombination model fitted to out-of-frame rearrangements, and the results were checked against IGoR. A later analysis scored TCR-TCR, TCR-HLA and TCR-CMV co-occurrence with hypergeometric tests, applying a repertoire-size bias correction to TCR pairs. False discovery rates were estimated in a later analysis by permuting HLA or CMV assignments 20 times. In a later analysis, co-occurring TCRs were grouped with DBSCAN, and TCRdist sequence similarity was added when clustering was performed within HLA-allele-positive subsets. For co-occurrence clustering, repertoires with fewer than 30,000 or more than 120,000 public chains were excluded, along with a handful of repertoires with anomalous nucleotide sharing. Not all clones reach the TCRdb copy of this immuneACCESS table, which keeps in-frame sequences only. Checked studies attribute under half of the gap to unresolved V genes and leave the rest unexplained. V and J calls and clone size are those listed in that table; D and trimming were worked out from the DNA. This sample comprises some 95,000 clones, about four fifths of them detected only once. The ten largest clones capture approximately 7.9% of the sample.

The CDR3 has 14 amino acids, counting the end cysteine and phenylalanine. This entry keeps only the CDR3 DNA: 42 bases, framed from base 1. V sheds 0 bases and J sheds 2 bases, leaving 8 bases between their ends. The germline V gene provides CDR1 LGHNA and CDR2 YNFKEQ. This TCR came from a man aged 25-45 years in good health and CMV-seronegative. The specimen sequenced was PBMCs. This sequence uses TRBV4-2 and TRBJ2-7; a tentative D call is TRBD2 (5 bases match). The nucleotides read TGTGCCAGCAGCCAAGATCGAGGGCCCTACGAGCAGTACTTC. Translation gives CASSQDRGPYEQYF.